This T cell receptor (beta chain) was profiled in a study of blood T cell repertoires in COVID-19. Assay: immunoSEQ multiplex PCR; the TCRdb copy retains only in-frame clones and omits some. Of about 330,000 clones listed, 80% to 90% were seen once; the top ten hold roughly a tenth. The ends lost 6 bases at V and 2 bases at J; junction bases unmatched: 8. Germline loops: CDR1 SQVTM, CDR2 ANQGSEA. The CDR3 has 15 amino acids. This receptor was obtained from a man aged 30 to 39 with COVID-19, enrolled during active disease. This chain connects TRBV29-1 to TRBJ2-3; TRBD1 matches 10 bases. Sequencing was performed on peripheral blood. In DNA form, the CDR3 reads TGCAGCGTCCTCCGGACAGGGGGAGACACAGATACGCAGTATTTT. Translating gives CSVLRTGGDTDTQYF.